One and the same sample provided the 12 T cell receptor beta chains below, sequenced in a study of CD8 T cells in ankylosing spondylitis. Overall study results and limits: There was a TCR beta motif, made of eight highly homologous variants, that appeared characteristic of ankylosing spondylitis blood.

In TCRdb, the 5' RACE reads were re-called with MiXCR into one record per CDR3 protein. The table includes under 950,000 distinct CDR3 sequences, 19% detected once. The antigens of these receptors remain unknown. The sequenced sample consisted of blood, either unsorted or a sorted T cell fraction (not recorded which). All receptors come from a male donor with ankylosing spondylitis.

The chain carries TRBV5-5 and TRBJ2-5; TRBD1 or TRBD2 may be the D gene (5 bases each). The CDR3 is made up of 13 amino acids. Germline V CDR1 and CDR2: SGHKS, YYEKEE (reference sequence). The ends were cut back, 4 bases at V and 5 bases at J, with 12 bases in the middle. The CDR3 reads CASSLGTSETQYF. The CDR3 DNA follows: TGTGCCAGCAGCCTTGGGACCTCCGAGACCCAGTACTTC.

Only a few counts were recorded for this clonotype. J is TRBJ1-5 and V is TRBV20-1; unclear D gene. Germline V gene sequence: CDR1 DFQATT, CDR2 SNEGSKA (reference sequence). V was clipped by 6 bases and J by 3 bases, with 6 bases between them. CDR3 length equals 11 residues. CDR3 bases: TGCAGTGCCGTCCCCAATCAGCCCCAGCATTTT. It is translated as CSAVPNQPQHF.

The chain links TRBV10-3 to TRBJ2-6; perhaps TRBD2 as D (5 bases). The ends were cut back, 9 bases at V and 4 bases at J, with 19 bases in the middle. The CDR3 is made up of 16 amino acids. The germline V gene has CDR1 ENHRY and CDR2 SYGVKD. CDR3 amino acids: CAIKDDTEGGANVLTF. In DNA, the CDR3 is TGTGCCATAAAGGATGACACCGAGGGAGGGGCCAACGTCCTGACTTTC.

This clonotype was recorded a few times. The gene calls are TRBV20-1 and TRBJ1-1; D possibly corresponds to TRBD1 (5 bases). This CDR3 region has 12 residues. V lost 0 bases and J lost 7, with 9 bases in between. Germline CDR1 and CDR2: DFQATT and SNEGSKA (reference sequence). CDR3 coding DNA: TGCAGTGCTAGAGATATGGGGGATGAAGCTTTCTTT. This translates into CSARDMGDEAFF.

This clonotype was counted many times. V and J are TRBV12-3 or TRBV12-4 and TRBJ1-1; the D gene is possibly TRBD1 (6 bases). The CDR3 consists of 14 residues. Deletions cut 2 bases from V and 7 bases from J, with 14 bases between. CDR3 region: CASSLTGGQIEAFF. CDR3 sequence (DNA): TGTGCCAGCAGTTTAACCGGGGGGCAGATTGAAGCTTTCTTT.

The rearrangement joins TRBV15 to TRBJ1-2; D is undetermined. There are 14 residues in the CDR3. Between the trimmed V and J ends, which lost 0 bases and 3 bases, there was a span of 8 bases. Per germline, CDR1 LNHNV and CDR2 YYDKDF (reference sequence). The CDR3 DNA is TGTGCCACCAGCAGAGATCGGCAGGACTATGGCTACACCTTC. Protein sequence: CATSRDRQDYGYTF. Based on the CDR3 plus reference TRBV15 and TRBJ1-2, the full variable domain is DAMVIQNPRYQVTQFGKPVTLSCSQTLNHNVMYWYQQKSSQAPKLLFHYYDKDFNNEADTPDNFQSRRPNTSFCFLDIRSPGLGDTAMYLCATSRDRQDYGYTFGSGTRLTVV.

This sequence joins TRBV7-9 and TRBJ1-4, with a tentative D call TRBD1 (6 bases). Germline CDR1 SEHNR, CDR2 FQNEAQ (reference sequence). V was pared by 1 base and J by 8 bases, with 14 bases between. The CDR3 is made up of 15 amino acids. The CDR3 loop reads CASSLVGTRGEKLFF. CDR3 in DNA: TGTGCCAGCAGCTTAGTCGGGACCAGGGGCGAAAAACTGTTTTTT. Together with reference TRBV7-9 and TRBJ1-4, the CDR3 gives the full variable domain: DTGVSQNPRHKITKRGQNVTFRCDPISEHNRLYWYRQTLGQGPEFLTYFQNEAQLEKSRLLSDRFSAERPKGSFSTLEIQRTEQGDSAMYLCASSLVGTRGEKLFFGSGTQLSVL.

This chain joins TRBV9 and TRBJ1-2; tentatively, D is TRBD1 (5 bases). Trimming took 0 bases from V and 4 from J, leaving 10 bases between them. The CDR3 extends over 14 amino acids. Germline V gene data show CDR1 as SGDLS and CDR2 as YYNGEE. The CDR3 nucleotides are TGTGCCAGCAGCGTAGGGGGACTACTCTATGGCTACACCTTC. This sequence encodes CASSVGGLLYGYTF.

This clonotype was seen a few times. The V and J genes are TRBV29-1 and TRBJ2-5; D gene ambiguous. Germline CDR1 SQVTM, CDR2 ANQGSEA. The CDR3 has 11 amino acids. V lost 6 bases and J 14 bases, leaving 19 bases between the germline ends. The CDR3 nucleotides are TGCAGCGTACTCGTGAGTGGCCCGCTTTACTTC. Translated: CSVLVSGPLYF.

V usage is TRBV4-1 and J usage is TRBJ2-5; D is undetermined. The CDR3 has 14 amino acids. Looked up from germline, CDR1 is MGHRA and CDR2 is YSYEKL. The V gene lost 1 base and the J gene lost 2 bases, with 8 bases spanning the gap. The CDR3 DNA is TGCGCCAGCAGCCAAGTAGGTTATCAAGAGACCCAGTACTTC. Translated: CASSQVGYQETQYF.

In its sample, this clonotype was seen many times. This chain joins TRBV20-1 and TRBJ1-1; 8 bases align to TRBD1. Germline CDR1 DFQATT, CDR2 SNEGSKA (reference sequence). The length of the CDR3 is 14 residues. The J segment lost 1 base and the V segment lost 0 bases, leaving 1 base of the junction unmatched. CDR3 bases: TGCAGTGCTAGAGAGGGGACAGGGAACACTGAAGCTTTCTTT. Translation gives CSAREGTGNTEAFF.

The rearrangement joins TRBV19 to TRBJ2-2; D ambiguous. CDR1 LNHDA and CDR2 SQIVND come from the germline V gene (reference sequence). This CDR3 has 11 amino acids. With 7 bases removed from V and 4 bases from J, the gap between germline ends came to 4 bases. The CDR3 loop is CASTGTGELFF. The DNA for the CDR3 is TGTGCCAGTACGGGCACCGGGGAGCTGTTTTTT.